The present T cell receptor beta chain was sequenced within a study of blood T cell repertoires in COVID-19 (dated by TCRdb to about 2020). With regard to the full study: Samples from collaborators originated in the United States, Italy and Spain and spanned both the acute and convalescent phases of COVID-19. The material from the prospective study consisted of cDNA or gDNA derived from T cells, B-cell-depleted T cells, or PBMCs. The repertoires were released in a freely available public database meant as a resource for research on the immune response to SARS-CoV-2. The samples were drawn from two sources: the first 160 participants of the ongoing ImmuneRACE study, and fewer than 1,500 subjects contributed by 6 global collaborators. Deeply sampled blood TCRbeta repertoires from subjects exposed to, actively infected with, or recovered from COVID-19 were included in the dataset. The sample metadata nearly always contained a de-identified subject ID, COVID-19 status, age in years and sex. Where available, HLA class I and class II types were obtained from metadata supplied by the sample provider rather than from assay-based typing.

This clone is a singleton in its sample. Its antigen target is currently unknown. No quality values exist for individual bases; no much larger clone is one base distant. TCRbeta CDR3 regions were amplified from genomic DNA by means of the immunoSEQ Assay, a bias-controlled multiplex PCR. Turning to the authors' computational methods: The number of nucleated cells in each sample was estimated from the amplification of reference gene primers within the assay. Sequence reads were collapsed and filtered to measure the absolute abundance of every unique TCRbeta CDR3 rearrangement. Productive Simpson clonality was computed per sample as the square root of Simpson's diversity index over productive rearrangements. TCRdb's version of the immuneACCESS table is confined to in-frame rearrangements and falls short of the full clone set. An unresolved V gene accounts for under half of the shortfall where checked; the remainder is of unknown origin. V and J calls and clone size come straight from that table; D and trimming were deduced from the DNA. This sample holds roughly 99,000 clones; over 60% were observed only once. The ten largest clones represent 4.3% of the sample.

Trimming costs V 0 bases and J 7 bases, and their ends lie 11 bases apart. Reading the germline V gene gives CDR1 SGHDT and CDR2 YYEEEE. The CDR3 contains 13 residues, cysteine and phenylalanine counted. Only CDR3 DNA remains: 39 bases, in frame from the first base. Broader findings and caveats from the paper: The quantity of clinical and demographic metadata differed by source and by participant and was supplied without curation.

Collaborating institutions collected whole blood in K2EDTA tubes following their own protocols. Collaborator samples were shipped for TCRbeta analysis as frozen whole blood, isolated PBMCs, or DNA extracted from either sample type. This chain is built from TRBV5-6 and TRBJ2-7; a weak D assignment points to TRBD1 (5 bases agree). This sequence was found in a man between 65 and 80 years old with acute or convalescent COVID-19. Specimen: peripheral blood. Here the CDR3 is given as CASSLGQGMEQYF. The nucleotides read TGTGCCAGCAGCTTGGGGCAGGGTATGGAGCAGTACTTC.